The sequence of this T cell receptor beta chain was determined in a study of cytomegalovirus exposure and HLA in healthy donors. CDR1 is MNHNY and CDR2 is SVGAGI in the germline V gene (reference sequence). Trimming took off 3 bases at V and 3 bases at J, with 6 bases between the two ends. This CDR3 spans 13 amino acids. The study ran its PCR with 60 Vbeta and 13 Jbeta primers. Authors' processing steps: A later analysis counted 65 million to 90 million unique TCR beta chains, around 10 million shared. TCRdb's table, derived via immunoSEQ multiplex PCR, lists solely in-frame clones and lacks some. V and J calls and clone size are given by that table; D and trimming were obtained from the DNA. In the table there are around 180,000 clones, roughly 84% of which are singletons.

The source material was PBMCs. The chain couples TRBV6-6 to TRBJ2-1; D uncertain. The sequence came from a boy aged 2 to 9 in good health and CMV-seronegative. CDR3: CASSYSVYNEQFF. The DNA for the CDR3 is TGTGCCAGCAGTTATTCTGTCTACAATGAGCAGTTCTTC.